The 22 T cell receptor beta chains below all came from one sample that was sequenced in a study of shared clonotypes between healthy human individuals. The protocol was immunoSEQ multiplex PCR, while the TCRdb copy is restricted to in-frame clones and leaves out a portion. The table lists approximately 2,000,000 clones, under 95% of them singletons. Sequencing was performed on naive CD4+ T cells from PBMCs. Documented subset: CD45RA+ positively selected. The receptor source for this set is a man aged 18 to 30 in good health. Some clones in this sample may be carry-over from other donors' samples.

The chain recombines TRBV6-6 with TRBJ1-2; possibly TRBD1 for D (6 bases). Germline values: CDR1 MNHNY, CDR2 SVGAGI (reference sequence). The V and J ends lost 2 bases and 8 bases respectively, with 21 bases between them. The CDR3 is 16 amino acids. The CDR3, as DNA: TGTGCCAGCAGTTACCCGTTGGGGGGCCTCCGGGAGGGCTACACCTTC. Protein: CASSYPLGGLREGYTF.

As concerns this clone: At the DNA level, this CDR3 is encoded by other sequences in the same sample as well. The gene calls are TRBV28 and TRBJ2-2; D remains unclear. The CDR3 length is 12 residues. Germline lookup yields CDR1 MDHEN and CDR2 SYDVKM. Trimming removed 3 bases from V and 6 bases from J, with 5 bases in between. The CDR3 sequence: CASSLVSGELFF. CDR3 in DNA: TGTGCCAGCAGTTTGGTTTCCGGGGAGCTGTTTTTT.

With regard to this clone: This sample includes further DNA sequences coding for the same CDR3. J is TRBJ1-2 and V is TRBV5-6; 7 nucleotides agree with TRBD1. With V trimmed by 3 bases and J by 7 bases, 6 bases remained unmatched. The germline gives CDR1 SGHDT, CDR2 YYEEEE. The CDR3 is 13 residues long. CDR3 nucleotide sequence: TGTGCCAGCAGCTCCCCCGACAGGGCTGGCTACACCTTC. Its protein product is CASSSPDRAGYTF.

V usage is TRBV5-1 and J usage is TRBJ2-5, with 11 bases aligning to TRBD1. Germline V gives CDR1 SGHRS, CDR2 YFSETQ. There are 16 residues in the CDR3. V shed 4 bases and J 1 base; nucleotides not matched to a gene: 6. The CDR3 protein is CASSNTGTGGQETQYF. DNA for the CDR3: TGCGCCAGCAGCAACACCGGGACAGGGGGCCAAGAGACCCAGTACTTC.

As regards this clone: Within the sample, other DNA sequences also encode this same CDR3. The V and J genes are TRBV28 and TRBJ1-5; TRBD1 agrees at 7 bases. The CDR3 has 12 amino acids. Looked up from germline, CDR1 is MDHEN and CDR2 is SYDVKM. The V segment lost 4 bases and the J segment 7 bases; nucleotides outside the gene matches: 1. The CDR3 loop reads CASSSTGQPQHF. The CDR3 bases are TGTGCCAGCAGTTCGACAGGGCAGCCCCAGCATTTT.

About this clone: The sample holds other DNA sequences that translate to the same CDR3. This chain uses TRBV5-1 with TRBJ2-1; 11 positions match TRBD2. With 0 bases clipped from V and 3 bases from J, the junction kept 2 bases outside the gene matches. CDR1 and CDR2 from the germline V gene are SGHRS and YFSETQ. The CDR3 extends over 16 amino acids. CDR3 in amino acids: CASSLDGLAGYNEQFF. As DNA, the CDR3 is TGCGCCAGCAGCTTGGACGGACTAGCGGGCTACAATGAGCAGTTCTTC. The whole variable domain, filled in from reference TRBV5-1 and TRBJ2-1, reads KAGVTQTPRYLIKTRGQQVTLSCSPISGHRSVSWYQQTPGQGLQFLFEYFSETQRNKGNFPGRFSGRQFSNSRSEMNVSTLELGDSALYLCASSLDGLAGYNEQFFGPGTRLTVL.

This sequence joins TRBV6-1 and TRBJ1-2; 8 bases map to TRBD1. V was pared by 7 bases and J by 4 bases, with 11 bases of the junction left unmatched. Germline V lookup: CDR1 MNHNS, CDR2 SASEGT. There are 15 residues in the CDR3. CDR3 amino acids: CASNTGGIGAYGYTF. As DNA, the CDR3 is TGTGCCAGCAATACAGGGGGGATTGGGGCCTATGGCTACACCTTC.

This chain links TRBV7-2 with TRBJ2-5; no firm D call. V lost 2 bases and J 2 bases, leaving 12 bases between the germline ends. CDR1 SGHTA and CDR2 FQGNSA come from the germline V gene. The CDR3 sequence is 15 residues long. The CDR3 loop is CASSLSGLWQETQYF. For the CDR3, the DNA is TGTGCCAGCAGCTTATCTGGGCTGTGGCAAGAGACCCAGTACTTC.

V is TRBV5-3 and J is TRBJ1-4; 8 nucleotides line up with TRBD1. TRBV5-3 is treated as an ORF (open reading frame) with a function not yet certain. The V and J ends lost 3 bases and 8 bases, in that order; junction bases with no gene match: 15. This CDR3 comprises 17 residues. The CDR3 region has the DNA TGTGCCAGAAGCTCTCCTCGTTACAGGGGGGAGGACGAAAAACTGTTTTTT. It codes for CARSSPRYRGEDEKLFF.

The genes are TRBV7-2 and TRBJ2-2; D perhaps matches TRBD1 (5 bases). V dropped 2 bases and J dropped 4 bases, with 14 bases sitting between them. CDR1 is SGHTA and CDR2 is FQGNSA in the germline V gene. CDR3 length: 16 amino acids. In DNA, the CDR3 is TGTGCCAGCAGCTTACTAGGTCAGGGAATCACCGGGGAGCTGTTTTTT. Protein product: CASSLLGQGITGELFF.

The chain employs TRBV19 and TRBJ2-7; TRBD1 aligns across 9 bases. Germline CDR1 is LNHDA and CDR2 is SQIVND (reference sequence). The J segment lost 1 base and the V segment lost 6 bases, leaving 7 bases of the junction unmatched. The CDR3 sequence is 15 residues long. CDR3 sequence reads: CASSYATGGSYEQYF. The CDR3, as DNA: TGTGCCAGTAGCTACGCGACAGGGGGGTCCTACGAGCAGTACTTC.

This sequence joins TRBV2 and TRBJ2-7; 10 bases match TRBD2. This CDR3 is 16 amino acids long. The V segment lost 1 base and the J segment 7 bases; nucleotides outside the gene matches: 10. Looked up from germline, CDR1 is SNHLY and CDR2 is FYNNEI. The CDR3 region is CASSEGAGGGSLEQYF. CDR3 nucleotide sequence: TGTGCCAGCAGTGAAGGAGCGGGAGGGGGGTCGTTAGAGCAGTACTTC. Together with reference TRBV2 and TRBJ2-7, the CDR3 gives the full variable domain: EPEVTQTPSHQVTQMGQEVILRCVPISNHLYFYWYRQILGQKVEFLVSFYNNEISEKSEIFDDQFSVERPDGSNFTLKIRSTKLEDSAMYFCASSEGAGGGSLEQYFGPGTRLTVT.

This sequence joins TRBV6-1 and TRBJ2-7; the match to TRBD1 covers 7 bases. Germline V gene sequence: CDR1 MNHNS, CDR2 SASEGT. V lost 7 bases and J lost 2; bases outside the gene matches: 8. There are 14 residues in the CDR3. CDR3 sequence reads: CASTRTGQTYEQYF. Here the CDR3 DNA reads TGTGCCAGCACCCGCACGGGACAGACCTACGAGCAGTACTTC.

The chain is built from TRBV6-5 and TRBJ2-7; 7 positions agree with TRBD1. Germline V CDR1 and CDR2: MNHEY, SVGAGI. The CDR3 extends over 14 amino acids. After removal of 2 bases from V and 3 bases from J, the junction contained 4 bases not matched to a gene. The CDR3 is CASSYRDRNYEQYF. The CDR3 DNA reads as TGTGCCAGCAGTTACCGGGACAGAAACTACGAGCAGTACTTC.

The V call is TRBV5-6, the J call TRBJ1-2; D not certain. CDR3 length equals 13 residues. Looked up from germline, CDR1 is SGHDT and CDR2 is YYEEEE. Between the trimmed V and J ends, which lost 5 bases and 4 bases, there was a span of 12 bases. The CDR3 reads CASSEGRPYGYTF. CDR3 bases: TGTGCCAGCAGTGAAGGACGGCCCTATGGCTACACCTTC. Full variable domain (remainder filled in from reference TRBV5-6 and TRBJ1-2): DAGVTQSPTHLIKTRGQQVTLRCSPKSGHDTVSWYQQALGQGPQFIFQYYEEEERQRGNFPDRFSGHQFPNYSSELNVNALLLGDSALYLCASSEGRPYGYTFGSGTRLTVV.

A single count supports this clone. V is TRBV27 and J is TRBJ2-3; D remains ambiguous. The V and J ends lost 7 bases and 4 bases respectively, with 18 bases between them. This CDR3 has 15 amino acids. In germline, CDR1 is MNHEY, CDR2 SMNVEV (reference sequence). In nucleotides, the CDR3 is TGTGCCAGCACCCTCGAGGCCGGTCGGCCAGATACGCAGTATTTT. This encodes CASTLEAGRPDTQYF.

The chain recombines TRBV30 with TRBJ1-1; 8 bases align to TRBD1. With 8 bases clipped from V and 0 bases from J, the junction kept 5 bases outside the gene matches. This CDR3 contains 13 residues. Germline-derived CDR1 and CDR2 are GTSNPN and SVGIG (reference sequence). The CDR3 region has the DNA TGTGCCGGTGACAGGGGCCTGAACACTGAAGCTTTCTTT. The encoded protein is CAGDRGLNTEAFF.

The chain carries TRBV7-3 and TRBJ2-1; D is undetermined. Looked up from germline, CDR1 is SGHTA and CDR2 is FQGTGA. The CDR3 runs 12 residues. Trimming pared 5 bases from V and 5 bases from J, leaving 7 bases between. Here the CDR3 reads CASSREDNEQFF. The CDR3 bases are TGTGCCAGCAGCCGCGAAGACAATGAGCAGTTCTTC. The complete variable domain, with remaining parts taken from reference TRBV7-3 and TRBJ2-1, reads GAGVSQTPSNKVTEKGKYVELRCDPISGHTALYWYRQSLGQGPEFLIYFQGTGAADDSGLPNDRFFAVRPEGSVSTLKIQRTERGDSAVYLCASSREDNEQFFGPGTRLTVL.

The chain couples TRBV10-3 to TRBJ2-7; 8 nucleotides align to TRBD2. The CDR3 is 16 amino acids. Trimming removed 5 bases from V and 0 bases from J; junction bases left unmatched: 9. Germline V gene sequence: CDR1 ENHRY, CDR2 SYGVKD. CDR3 coding DNA: TGTGCCATCAGTCCCGCACCCACTAGCGGCTCCTACGAGCAGTACTTC. It specifies CAISPAPTSGSYEQYF.

J is TRBJ2-7 and V is TRBV11-2, with 11 positions matching TRBD2. V dropped 5 bases and J dropped 3; count of bases not matched to a gene: 3. Germline CDR1 and CDR2: SGHAT and FQNNGV. The CDR3 runs to 14 residues. CDR3 loop: CASSTTSGGYEQYF. CDR3 in DNA: TGTGCCAGCAGCACCACTAGCGGGGGCTACGAGCAGTACTTC.

V usage is TRBV7-2 and J usage is TRBJ2-5; D is uncertain. From germline, CDR1 is SGHTA and CDR2 FQGNSA. V was clipped by 1 base and J by 3 bases, with 9 bases between them. This CDR3 is built from 14 residues. CDR3 nucleotide sequence: TGTGCCAGCAGCTTAGTACCCGGTGAAGAGACCCAGTACTTC. Encoded protein: CASSLVPGEETQYF.

The chain uses TRBV19 and TRBJ1-5; no reliable D call. Germline V gene data show CDR1 as LNHDA and CDR2 as SQIVND (reference sequence). The CDR3 spans 15 residues. Trimming shortened V by 5 bases and J by 1 base, and 12 bases separated the two germline ends. This chain's CDR3 is CASSREDWSNQPQHF. In DNA form, the CDR3 reads TGTGCCAGTAGTCGCGAGGATTGGAGCAATCAGCCCCAGCATTTT. Full variable domain (remainder filled in from reference TRBV19 and TRBJ1-5): DGGITQSPKYLFRKEGQNVTLSCEQNLNHDAMYWYRQDPGQGLRLIYYSQIVNDFQKGDIAEGYSVSREKKESFPLTVTSAQKNPTAFYLCASSREDWSNQPQHFGDGTRLSIL.